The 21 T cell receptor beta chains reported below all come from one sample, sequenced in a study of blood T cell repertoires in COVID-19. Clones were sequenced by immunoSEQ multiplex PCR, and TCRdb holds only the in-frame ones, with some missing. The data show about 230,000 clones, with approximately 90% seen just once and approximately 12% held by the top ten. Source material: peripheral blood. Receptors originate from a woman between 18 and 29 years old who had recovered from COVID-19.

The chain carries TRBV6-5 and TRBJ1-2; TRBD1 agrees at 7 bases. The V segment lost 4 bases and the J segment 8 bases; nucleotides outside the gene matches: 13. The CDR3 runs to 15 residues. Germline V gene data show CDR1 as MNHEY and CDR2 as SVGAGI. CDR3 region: CASSSPYPRGHGYTF. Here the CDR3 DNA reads TGTGCCAGCAGTTCGCCTTATCCTAGGGGGCACGGCTACACCTTC.

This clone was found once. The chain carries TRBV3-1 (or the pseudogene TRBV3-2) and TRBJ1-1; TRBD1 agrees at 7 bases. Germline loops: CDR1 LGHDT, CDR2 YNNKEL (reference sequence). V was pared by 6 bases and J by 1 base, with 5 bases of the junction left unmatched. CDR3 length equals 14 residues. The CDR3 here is CASSPRDRNTEAFF. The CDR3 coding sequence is TGTGCCAGCAGTCCCCGGGACAGGAACACTGAAGCTTTCTTT.

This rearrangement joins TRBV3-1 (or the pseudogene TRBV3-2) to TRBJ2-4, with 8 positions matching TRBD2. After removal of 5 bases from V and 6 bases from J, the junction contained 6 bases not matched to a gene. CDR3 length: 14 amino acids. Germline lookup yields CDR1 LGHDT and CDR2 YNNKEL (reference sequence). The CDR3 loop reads CASSGASGRNIQYF. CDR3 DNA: TGTGCCAGCAGCGGGGCTAGCGGGCGAAACATTCAGTACTTC.

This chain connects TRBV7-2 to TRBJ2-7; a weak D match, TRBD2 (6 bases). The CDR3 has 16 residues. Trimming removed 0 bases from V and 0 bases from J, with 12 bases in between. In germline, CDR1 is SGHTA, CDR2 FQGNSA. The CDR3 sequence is CASSLAGGTSSYEQYF. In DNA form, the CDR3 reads TGTGCCAGCAGCTTAGCAGGCGGGACGAGCTCCTACGAGCAGTACTTC. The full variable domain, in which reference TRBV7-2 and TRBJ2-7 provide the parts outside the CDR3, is GAGVSQSPSNKVTEKGKDVELRCDPISGHTALYWYRQSLGQGLEFLIYFQGNSAPDKSGLPSDRFSAERTGGSVSTLTIQRTQQEDSAVYLCASSLAGGTSSYEQYFGPGTRLTVT.

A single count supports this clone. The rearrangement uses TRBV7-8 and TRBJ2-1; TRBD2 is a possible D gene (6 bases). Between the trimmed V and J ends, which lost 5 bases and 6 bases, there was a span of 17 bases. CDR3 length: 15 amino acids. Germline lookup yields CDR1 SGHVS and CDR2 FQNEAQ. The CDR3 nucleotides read TGTGCCAGCAGCCGAGCGGCGGGGAACCCCAATGAGCAGTTCTTC. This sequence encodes CASSRAAGNPNEQFF.

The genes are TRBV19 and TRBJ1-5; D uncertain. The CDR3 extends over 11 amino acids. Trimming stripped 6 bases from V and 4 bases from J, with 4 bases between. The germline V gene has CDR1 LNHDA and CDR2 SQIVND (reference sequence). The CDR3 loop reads CASSPNQPQHF. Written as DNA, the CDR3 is TGTGCCAGTAGCCCAAATCAGCCCCAGCATTTT. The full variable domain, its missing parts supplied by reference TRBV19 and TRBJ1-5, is DGGITQSPKYLFRKEGQNVTLSCEQNLNHDAMYWYRQDPGQGLRLIYYSQIVNDFQKGDIAEGYSVSREKKESFPLTVTSAQKNPTAFYLCASSPNQPQHFGDGTRLSIL.

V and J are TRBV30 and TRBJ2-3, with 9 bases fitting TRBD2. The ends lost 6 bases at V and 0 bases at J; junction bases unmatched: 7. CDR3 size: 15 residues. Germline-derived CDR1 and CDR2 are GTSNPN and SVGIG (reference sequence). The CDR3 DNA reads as TGTGCCTGCAAGGGAACTAGCGGGAGCACAGATACGCAGTATTTT. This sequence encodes CACKGTSGSTDTQYF.

CDR3 loop: CASSFYVHTQYF. The CDR3 coding sequence is TGTGCCAGCAGCTTTTATGTACACACGCAGTATTTT. This sequence joins TRBV11-2 and TRBJ2-3; no clear D gene. This CDR3 contains 12 residues. The ends were cut back, 3 bases at V and 9 bases at J, with 10 bases in the middle. Per the germline V gene, CDR1 is SGHAT and CDR2 is FQNNGV.

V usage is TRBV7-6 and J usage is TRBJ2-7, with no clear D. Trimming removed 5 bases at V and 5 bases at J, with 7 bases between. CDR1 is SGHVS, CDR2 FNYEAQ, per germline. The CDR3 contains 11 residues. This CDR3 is CASSLSDEQYF. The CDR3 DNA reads TGTGCCAGCAGCCTTTCAGACGAGCAGTACTTC.

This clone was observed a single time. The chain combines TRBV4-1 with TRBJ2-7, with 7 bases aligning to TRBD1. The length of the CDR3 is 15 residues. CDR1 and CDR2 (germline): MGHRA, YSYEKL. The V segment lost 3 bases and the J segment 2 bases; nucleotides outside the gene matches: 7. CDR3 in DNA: TGCGCCAGCAGCCAGGGACCGGGACAGCCCTACGAGCAGTACTTC. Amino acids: CASSQGPGQPYEQYF.

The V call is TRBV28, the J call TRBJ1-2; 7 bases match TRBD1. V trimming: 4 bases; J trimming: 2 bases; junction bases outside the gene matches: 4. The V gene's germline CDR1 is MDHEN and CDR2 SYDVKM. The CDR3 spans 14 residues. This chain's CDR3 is CASSYGTANYGYTF. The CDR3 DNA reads TGTGCCAGCAGTTATGGGACAGCAAACTATGGCTACACCTTC.

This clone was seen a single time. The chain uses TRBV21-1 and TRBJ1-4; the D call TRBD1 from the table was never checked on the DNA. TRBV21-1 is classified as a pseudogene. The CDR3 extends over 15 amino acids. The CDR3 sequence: CASSIQGATNEKLFF. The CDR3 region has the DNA TGTGCCAGCAGCATACAGGGGGCAACTAATGAAAAACTGTTTTTT.

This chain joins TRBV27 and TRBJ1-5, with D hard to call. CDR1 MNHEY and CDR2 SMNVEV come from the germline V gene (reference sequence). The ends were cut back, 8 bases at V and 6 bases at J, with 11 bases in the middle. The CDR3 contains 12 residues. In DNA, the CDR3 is TGTGCCAGCTCAACGGGGTTTCAGCCCCAGCATTTT. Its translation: CASSTGFQPQHF.

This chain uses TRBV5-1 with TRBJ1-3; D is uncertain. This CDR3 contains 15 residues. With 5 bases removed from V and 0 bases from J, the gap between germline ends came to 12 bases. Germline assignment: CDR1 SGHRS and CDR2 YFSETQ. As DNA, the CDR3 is TGCGCCAGCAGACCTGAAAAGAGCTCTGGAAACACCATATATTTT. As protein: CASRPEKSSGNTIYF.

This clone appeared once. CDR3 bases: TGTGCCAGCAGTTTATCGAGGGCAATGATGTCGACCGGGGAGCTGTTTTTT. As protein: CASSLSRAMMSTGELFF. The V call is TRBV27, the J call TRBJ2-2; TRBD2 might be the D (5 bases). CDR1 and CDR2 from the germline V gene are MNHEY and SMNVEV (reference sequence). The CDR3 consists of 17 residues. Trimming removed 0 bases at V and 5 bases at J, with 16 bases between.

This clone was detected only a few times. The CDR3 protein is CASSPGPSYNEQFF. CDR3 bases: TGTGCCAGCTCACCAGGGCCGTCGTACAATGAGCAGTTCTTC. The chain joins TRBV18 to TRBJ2-1; D unresolved. Trimming stripped 2 bases from V and 4 bases from J, with 9 bases between. CDR3 length: 14 amino acids. Germline values: CDR1 KGHSH, CDR2 LQKENI.

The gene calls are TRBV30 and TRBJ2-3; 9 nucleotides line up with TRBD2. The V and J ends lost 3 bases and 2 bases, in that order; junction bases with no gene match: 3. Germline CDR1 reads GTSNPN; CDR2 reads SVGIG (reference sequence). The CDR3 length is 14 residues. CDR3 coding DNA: TGTGCCTGGAGGCTAGCGGGACACACAGATACGCAGTATTTT. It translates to CAWRLAGHTDTQYF.

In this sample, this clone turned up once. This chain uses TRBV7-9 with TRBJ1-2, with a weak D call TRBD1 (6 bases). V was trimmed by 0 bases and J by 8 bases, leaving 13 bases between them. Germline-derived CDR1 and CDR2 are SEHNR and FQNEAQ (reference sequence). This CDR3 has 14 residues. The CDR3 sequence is CASSLADRREGYTF. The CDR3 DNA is TGTGCCAGCAGCTTAGCGGACAGACGGGAAGGCTACACCTTC.

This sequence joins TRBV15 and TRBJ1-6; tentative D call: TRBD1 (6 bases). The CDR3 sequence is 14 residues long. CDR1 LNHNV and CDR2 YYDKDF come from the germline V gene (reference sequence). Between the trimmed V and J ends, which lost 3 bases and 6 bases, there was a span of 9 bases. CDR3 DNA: TGTGCCACCAGCAGTTTAGGGGGTAATTCACCCCTCCACTTT. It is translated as CATSSLGGNSPLHF.

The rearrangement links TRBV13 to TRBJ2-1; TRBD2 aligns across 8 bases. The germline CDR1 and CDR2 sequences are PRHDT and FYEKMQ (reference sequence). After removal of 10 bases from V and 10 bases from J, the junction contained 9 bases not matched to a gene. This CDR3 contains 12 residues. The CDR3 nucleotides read TGTGCCAACTCGGAGGCGGGAGGAGAGCAGTTCTTC. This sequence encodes CANSEAGGEQFF.

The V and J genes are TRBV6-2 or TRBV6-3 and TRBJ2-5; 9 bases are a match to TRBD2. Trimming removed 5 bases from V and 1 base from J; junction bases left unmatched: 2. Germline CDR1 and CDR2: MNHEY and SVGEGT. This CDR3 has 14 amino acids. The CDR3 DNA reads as TGTGCCAGCAGTGGACTAGCGATCCAAGAGACCCAGTACTTC. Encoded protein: CASSGLAIQETQYF.